These 27 T cell receptor beta chains came from one sample sequenced in a study of T cell responses to AZD1222 COVID-19 vaccine. Repertoires were generated with immunoSEQ multiplex PCR, while TCRdb's copy carries only in-frame clones and drops some. Of approximately 110,000 clones listed, 65% to 90% were seen once; the top ten hold 7.7%. Here the sequenced sample was peripheral blood, taken on day 0 of AZD1222 vaccination. The receptors derive from an adult in good health.

The J gene is TRBJ1-1, the V gene TRBV5-6; TRBD1 might be the D (6 bases). In germline, CDR1 is SGHDT, CDR2 YYEEEE. Trimming pared 0 bases from V and 3 bases from J, leaving 18 bases between. The CDR3 runs 17 residues. The CDR3 DNA follows: TGTGCCAGCAGCTTGGCTCGGGGGCGTAAGGGGTACACTGAAGCTTTCTTT. Its protein product is CASSLARGRKGYTEAFF. Together with reference TRBV5-6 and TRBJ1-1, the CDR3 gives the full variable domain: DAGVTQSPTHLIKTRGQQVTLRCSPKSGHDTVSWYQQALGQGPQFIFQYYEEEERQRGNFPDRFSGHQFPNYSSELNVNALLLGDSALYLCASSLARGRKGYTEAFFGQGTRLTVV.

The V and J genes are TRBV2 and TRBJ1-1, with no clear D. V was pared by 4 bases and J by 0 bases, with 6 bases between. The CDR3 contains 13 residues. Germline CDR1 and CDR2: SNHLY and FYNNEI. CDR3 region: CASSGEMNTEAFF. The CDR3 DNA follows: TGTGCCAGCAGTGGAGAAATGAACACTGAAGCTTTCTTT.

The chain combines TRBV28 with TRBJ2-1; no definite D call. With 5 bases removed from V and 10 bases from J, the gap between germline ends came to 9 bases. From germline, CDR1 is MDHEN and CDR2 SYDVKM. This CDR3 has 11 amino acids. CDR3 amino acids: CASSLGPEQFF. CDR3 nucleotide sequence: TGTGCCAGCAGTCTTGGACCCGAGCAGTTCTTC.

The gene calls are TRBV7-9 and TRBJ2-7; D may match TRBD1 or TRBD2 (5 bases each). V was trimmed by 3 bases and J by 2 bases, leaving 17 bases between them. The CDR3 contains 16 residues. Germline loops: CDR1 SEHNR, CDR2 FQNEAQ (reference sequence). CDR3 sequence reads: CASSLGAGTQTYEQYF. The CDR3 coding sequence is TGTGCCAGCAGCTTGGGCGCCGGGACGCAAACCTACGAGCAGTACTTC.

The V and J genes are TRBV27 and TRBJ1-6, with 7 nucleotides matching TRBD1. With 2 bases clipped from V and 10 bases from J, the junction kept 5 bases outside the gene matches. Germline assignment: CDR1 MNHEY and CDR2 SMNVEV (reference sequence). The CDR3 contains 14 residues. This CDR3 is CASSLKGGRSPLHF. DNA for the CDR3: TGTGCCAGCAGTTTAAAAGGGGGCCGGTCACCCCTCCACTTT.

This sequence joins TRBV10-1 and TRBJ2-2; D remains unclear. The germline gives CDR1 WNHNN, CDR2 SYGVQD (reference sequence). The V end lost 6 bases, the J end lost 6 bases, and 11 bases lay between the germline ends. There are 13 residues in the CDR3. CDR3 protein: CASRPDPAGELFF. For the CDR3, the DNA is TGCGCCAGCAGACCTGACCCGGCCGGGGAGCTGTTTTTT.

Comments on this clone: This same CDR3 is encoded by further DNA sequences in the sample. The chain employs TRBV19 and TRBJ2-5, with 10 bases identical to TRBD2. The CDR3 spans 15 residues. Germline V lookup: CDR1 LNHDA, CDR2 SQIVND (reference sequence). V was pared by 3 bases and J by 4 bases, with 5 bases of the junction left unmatched. The CDR3: CASSISGGAGETQYF. The CDR3 nucleotides are TGTGCCAGTAGTATCAGCGGGGGGGCAGGAGAGACCCAGTACTTC.

The genes are TRBV14 and TRBJ1-5; unclear D gene. Trimming pared 5 bases from V and 6 bases from J, leaving 11 bases between. The germline V gene encodes CDR1 SGHDN and CDR2 FVKESK. This CDR3 has 13 residues. The CDR3 nucleotides read TGTGCCAGCAGCAAGAGGGAAGTTCAGCCCCAGCATTTT. Translating gives CASSKREVQPQHF.

The gene calls are TRBV11-2 and TRBJ2-7; 7 positions agree with TRBD2. The germline CDR1 and CDR2 sequences are SGHAT and FQNNGV. The CDR3 is made up of 16 amino acids. The J segment lost 0 bases and the V segment lost 0 bases, leaving 5 bases of the junction unmatched. Here the CDR3 DNA reads TGTGCCAGCAGCTTAGATCTGGGCGGGAGCTCCTACGAGCAGTACTTC. Translation gives CASSLDLGGSSYEQYF.

This clone was detected only once. V gene TRBV10-3 combines with J gene TRBJ2-1; D may be TRBD1 (5 bases). V lost 0 bases and J lost 9, with 15 bases in between. The CDR3 is 15 residues long. Germline assignment: CDR1 ENHRY and CDR2 SYGVKD. In DNA form, the CDR3 reads TGTGCCATCAGTGAGTCGTTCACGGGTAGGGGTGAGCAGTTCTTC. The encoded protein is CAISESFTGRGEQFF.

The genes are TRBV20-1 and TRBJ1-5; a possible D gene is TRBD1 (5 bases). V was pared by 3 bases and J by 4 bases, with 19 bases between. Germline V gene sequence: CDR1 DFQATT, CDR2 SNEGSKA (reference sequence). CDR3 length: 16 amino acids. The CDR3 bases are TGCAGTGCTAGTAGGATCGACAGCGATTTTAATCAGCCCCAGCATTTT. Its translation: CSASRIDSDFNQPQHF.

CDR3 residues: CASSSTGTFGNTIYF. The DNA for the CDR3 is TGTGCCAGCAGCTCCACCGGGACCTTCGGAAACACCATATATTTT. V and J are TRBV7-2 and TRBJ1-3, with TRBD1 as a possible D gene (5 bases). The germline V gene encodes CDR1 SGHTA and CDR2 FQGNSA. This CDR3 has 15 amino acids. V was shortened by 4 bases and J by 4 bases, with 14 bases between the two germline ends.

In DNA, the CDR3 is TGTGCCAGCAGCGTAGGAGGGGGAGGGATGGATGGCTACACCTTC. Protein: CASSVGGGGMDGYTF. The gene calls are TRBV9 and TRBJ1-2; weak D call: TRBD1 (6 bases). The germline V gene has CDR1 SGDLS and CDR2 YYNGEE. This CDR3 comprises 15 residues. Trimming took 0 bases from V and 6 from J, leaving 15 bases between them.

The chain employs TRBV18 and TRBJ1-2; TRBD1 is a possible D gene (5 bases). The germline V and J ends were trimmed by 2 bases and 0 bases, with 10 bases remaining between them. This CDR3 spans 15 amino acids. Germline lookup yields CDR1 KGHSH and CDR2 LQKENI. The CDR3 DNA reads as TGTGCCAGCTCACCAGCAGGGTCGGCTAACTATGGCTACACCTTC. Protein sequence: CASSPAGSANYGYTF.

The genes are TRBV28 and TRBJ2-4, with D maybe TRBD1 (6 bases). The CDR3 spans 14 residues. CDR1 and CDR2 (germline): MDHEN, SYDVKM. V lost 6 bases and J lost 0, with 9 bases in between. Here the CDR3 DNA reads TGTGCCAGCAGGACAGGCCTAGCCAAAAACATTCAGTACTTC. Protein product: CASRTGLAKNIQYF. Together with reference TRBV28 and TRBJ2-4, the CDR3 gives the full variable domain: DVKVTQSSRYLVKRTGEKVFLECVQDMDHENMFWYRQDPGLGLRLIYFSYDVKMKEKGDIPEGYSVSREKKERFSLILESASTNQTSMYLCASRTGLAKNIQYFGAGTRLSVL.

The J gene is TRBJ1-3, the V gene TRBV27, with a weak D call TRBD1 (6 bases). Per germline, CDR1 MNHEY and CDR2 SMNVEV (reference sequence). V was pared by 4 bases and J by 4 bases, with 11 bases between. This CDR3 spans 14 amino acids. In nucleotides, the CDR3 is TGTGCCAGCAGTTCTGGGGGGCTCGGAAACACCATATATTTT. It specifies CASSSGGLGNTIYF.

V and J are TRBV28 and TRBJ2-7; D call uncertain. Trimming pared 10 bases from V and 3 bases from J, leaving 7 bases between. CDR3 length equals 10 residues. Germline CDR1 and CDR2: MDHEN and SYDVKM. CDR3 amino acids: CATASYEQYF. In nucleotides, the CDR3 is TGTGCCACCGCGAGCTACGAGCAGTACTTC.

V gene TRBV2 combines with J gene TRBJ2-6; perhaps TRBD1 as D (6 bases). The germline V gene has CDR1 SNHLY and CDR2 FYNNEI. V gave up 6 bases and J gave up 2 bases, with 8 bases separating them. There are 14 residues in the CDR3. In DNA, the CDR3 is TGTGCCAGCAGGTGGGGGCCTGGGGCCAACGTCCTGACTTTC. Translating gives CASRWGPGANVLTF.

The chain carries TRBV3-1 (or the pseudogene TRBV3-2) and TRBJ2-7; the match to TRBD2 covers 10 bases. The CDR3 totals 15 residues. Germline V gene sequence: CDR1 LGHDT, CDR2 YNNKEL (reference sequence). The trim removed 3 bases at V and 3 bases at J, leaving 5 bases unmatched. The CDR3 loop is CASSHSSGSGYEQYF. Written as DNA, the CDR3 is TGTGCCAGCAGCCATTCTAGCGGGAGTGGCTACGAGCAGTACTTC.

This chain connects TRBV14 to TRBJ2-2; D might be TRBD1 or TRBD2, each matching 5 bases. CDR3 length: 17 residues. Trimming shortened V by 4 bases and J by 4 bases, and 19 bases separated the two germline ends. Per germline, CDR1 SGHDN and CDR2 FVKESK. The CDR3 DNA follows: TGTGCCAGCAGCCCCCTGGGCAGGGAAGGAGGCACCGGGGAGCTGTTTTTT. Translating it yields CASSPLGREGGTGELFF.

The CDR3 nucleotides are TGTGCCAGCAGCTCCCCATCAGGGTCCAATCAGCCCCAGCATTTT. Translating it yields CASSSPSGSNQPQHF. This sequence joins TRBV7-3 and TRBJ1-5; the D gene is possibly TRBD1 (5 bases). Trimming left V 4 bases short and J 3 bases short, with 13 bases between. This CDR3 is built from 15 residues. Germline CDR1 is SGHTA and CDR2 is FQGTGA.

This chain links TRBV5-4 with TRBJ2-1; no firm D call. The V gene lost 0 bases and the J gene lost 3 bases, with 7 bases spanning the gap. The CDR3 is 14 amino acids. Germline values: CDR1 SGHNT, CDR2 YYREEE (reference sequence). This chain's CDR3 is CASSLVGNYNEQFF. The DNA of the CDR3 is TGTGCCAGCAGCTTGGTCGGCAACTACAATGAGCAGTTCTTC.

The chain has TRBV7-3 and TRBJ2-3; TRBD2 aligns across 8 bases. In germline, CDR1 is SGHTA, CDR2 FQGTGA. The J segment lost 5 bases and the V segment lost 2 bases, leaving 3 bases of the junction unmatched. The CDR3 length is 14 residues. The CDR3 bases are TGTGCCAGCAGCTTAGGAAGCGGGGGAGATACGCAGTATTTT. Translation gives CASSLGSGGDTQYF.

This rearrangement joins TRBV11-3 to TRBJ2-1; D possibly uses TRBD1 or TRBD2 (6 bases each). Germline V gene sequence: CDR1 SGHNT, CDR2 YENEEA. V was shortened by 5 bases and J by 6 bases, with 20 bases between the two germline ends. The CDR3 has 16 residues. DNA of the CDR3: TGTGCCAGCAGCGATCGCAGGGCCGGGGGCCTCAATGAGCAGTTCTTC. This translates into CASSDRRAGGLNEQFF.

By its share, this clone is medium-sized. The V call is TRBV2, the J call TRBJ2-7; 7 nucleotides match TRBD1. The CDR3 extends over 15 amino acids. Germline-derived CDR1 and CDR2 are SNHLY and FYNNEI. V gave up 7 bases and J gave up 6 bases; unmatched junction bases: 15. The CDR3 protein is CASTPPGTAPGEQYF. The DNA for the CDR3 is TGTGCCAGCACTCCACCTGGGACAGCCCCCGGCGAGCAGTACTTC.

This chain connects TRBV5-1 to TRBJ2-2; 9 bases agree with TRBD1. V was pared by 6 bases and J by 1 base, with 7 bases of the junction left unmatched. The CDR3 runs 16 residues. Germline V gene lookup returns CDR1 SGHRS and CDR2 YFSETQ. The CDR3 protein is CASNYMGQGNTGELFF. In nucleotides, the CDR3 is TGCGCCAGCAACTATATGGGACAGGGGAACACCGGGGAGCTGTTTTTT.

This rearrangement joins TRBV7-2 to TRBJ2-2, with TRBD2 matching 12 bases. V shed 1 base, J shed 4 bases, and the junction held 7 bases outside the gene matches. The germline gives CDR1 SGHTA, CDR2 FQGNSA. CDR3 length: 18 amino acids. The CDR3 nucleotides are TGTGCCAGCAGCTTAGGTCTAGCGGGGGGGTCCGGCACCGGGGAGCTGTTTTTT. Translating it yields CASSLGLAGGSGTGELFF.